These 23 T cell receptor beta chains originate from one sample sequenced in a study of T cell repertoires in cytomegalovirus infection. TCRdb reprocessed the reads with MiXCR, giving one entry per CDR3 protein. Of about 360,000 distinct CDR3 sequences listed, roughly 18% are singletons. Sequencing was performed on PBMCs. Source of these receptors: a human donor in good health (CMV status not recorded). Some clones in this sample may be carry-over from other donors' samples.

Ten or more counts support this clonotype. The rearrangement joins TRBV7-6 to TRBJ1-4, with D tentatively TRBD1 (5 bases). Germline lookup yields CDR1 SGHVS and CDR2 FNYEAQ. The CDR3 is made up of 17 amino acids. V was clipped by 2 bases and J by 4 bases, with 17 bases between them. The CDR3 DNA sequence: TGTGCCAGCAGCTTACGCCCAGCCGGGGCGGGTAATGAAAAACTGTTTTTT. Its protein product is CASSLRPAGAGNEKLFF.

This clonotype was seen a handful of times. The chain joins TRBV18 to TRBJ2-1; D not certain. The ends were cut back, 0 bases at V and 8 bases at J, with 11 bases in the middle. In germline, CDR1 is KGHSH, CDR2 LQKENI. This CDR3 comprises 14 residues. The CDR3 DNA is TGTGCCAGCTCACCACCGACCCTACACCATGAGCAGTTCTTC. Translation gives CASSPPTLHHEQFF.

The rearrangement links TRBV7-3 to TRBJ2-5; the match to TRBD1 covers 9 bases. The length of the CDR3 is 16 residues. V trimming: 7 bases; J trimming: 3 bases; junction bases outside the gene matches: 12. In germline, CDR1 is SGHTA, CDR2 FQGTGA. CDR3 in amino acids: CASTTSGGTGKETQYF. The CDR3, as DNA: TGTGCCAGCACCACTTCCGGTGGGACAGGGAAAGAGACCCAGTACTTC.

This chain connects TRBV6-8 to TRBJ1-5; D not resolved. CDR1 and CDR2 (germline): MNHGY, SAAAGT. Between the trimmed V and J ends, which lost 0 bases and 6 bases, there was a span of 6 bases. This CDR3 has 13 residues. The DNA for the CDR3 is TGTGCCAGCAGTTACTCGGAGGGTCAGCCCCAGCATTTT. It specifies CASSYSEGQPQHF.

This clonotype was counted ten times or more. The chain is built from TRBV7-2 and TRBJ1-1, with TRBD1 identical over 9 bases. The CDR3 has 13 residues. Trimming cost V 3 bases and J 6 bases; bases outside gene matches: 2. Germline V gene lookup returns CDR1 SGHTA and CDR2 FQGNSA. CDR3 amino acids: CASSFYRGPEAFF. CDR3 nucleotide sequence: TGTGCCAGCAGCTTTTACAGGGGGCCTGAAGCTTTCTTT.

This clonotype came up a few times. This chain connects TRBV4-2 to TRBJ2-7; D uncertain. The ends were cut back, 4 bases at V and 3 bases at J, with 13 bases in the middle. This CDR3 is 14 amino acids long. CDR1 is LGHNA and CDR2 is YNFKEQ in the germline V gene. CDR3 sequence: CASSRVGGSYEQYF. The CDR3 DNA follows: TGTGCCAGCAGCCGAGTGGGCGGAAGCTACGAGCAGTACTTC.

This clonotype was counted at least ten times. The chain employs TRBV7-2 and TRBJ2-1, with 7 bases aligning to TRBD1. The CDR3 totals 14 residues. The J segment lost 7 bases and the V segment lost 4 bases, leaving 7 bases of the junction unmatched. From germline, CDR1 is SGHTA and CDR2 FQGNSA. The CDR3 here is CASSSPPRGNEQFF. The CDR3 coding sequence is TGTGCCAGCAGCTCCCCGCCCAGGGGGAATGAGCAGTTCTTC. The complete variable domain, with remaining parts taken from reference TRBV7-2 and TRBJ2-1, reads GAGVSQSPSNKVTEKGKDVELRCDPISGHTALYWYRQSLGQGLEFLIYFQGNSAPDKSGLPSDRFSAERTGGSVSTLTIQRTQQEDSAVYLCASSSPPRGNEQFFGPGTRLTVL.

This clonotype was detected once. The chain is built from TRBV20-1 and TRBJ1-1, with 8 positions matching TRBD1. The germline CDR1 and CDR2 sequences are DFQATT and SNEGSKA (reference sequence). CDR3 length: 13 amino acids. J lost 4 bases, V lost 5 bases, and 6 bases had no gene match. The CDR3 DNA reads as TGCAGTGCTGGACAGGGTTTAGGCACTGAAGCTTTCTTT. Encoded protein: CSAGQGLGTEAFF.

In its sample, this clonotype was seen a few times. This chain connects TRBV7-9 to TRBJ1-1; D is uncertain. The CDR3 is 13 amino acids. Germline CDR1 reads SEHNR; CDR2 reads FQNEAQ (reference sequence). The V end was cut by 6 bases, the J end by 1 base, with 9 bases between. CDR3 protein: CASSLQWNTEAFF. For the CDR3, the DNA is TGTGCCAGCAGTTTACAGTGGAACACTGAAGCTTTCTTT.

The V and J genes are TRBV7-9 and TRBJ1-4; D is ambiguous. The germline V gene has CDR1 SEHNR and CDR2 FQNEAQ (reference sequence). V was pared by 2 bases and J by 7 bases, with 17 bases between. This CDR3 region has 16 residues. CDR3 DNA: TGTGCCAGCAGCTTATCCCTGGTCGGTCGGGGTGAAAAACTGTTTTTT. Protein: CASSLSLVGRGEKLFF.

This clonotype was recorded many times. The chain carries TRBV6-1 and TRBJ2-1; 7 positions match TRBD2. The germline gives CDR1 MNHNS, CDR2 SASEGT. The V gene end was trimmed by 10 bases and the J gene end by 4 bases; junction bases not matched to a gene: 10. The CDR3 length is 14 residues. The CDR3 bases are TGTGCCACCGACGGGGGAGGGGTGTACAATGAGCAGTTCTTC. This gives the protein CATDGGGVYNEQFF.

In its sample, this clonotype was seen a few times. This chain uses TRBV9 with TRBJ1-5; 7 nucleotides agree with TRBD1. Germline CDR1 is SGDLS and CDR2 is YYNGEE. CDR3 length: 13 residues. The ends lost 3 bases at V and 6 bases at J; junction bases unmatched: 3. DNA of the CDR3: TGTGCCAGCAGCGCAGGGGGGTCTCAGCCCCAGCATTTT. Protein: CASSAGGSQPQHF.

This clonotype was counted ten times or more. DNA of the CDR3: TGTGCCAGCAGCTTAGCAGTAGCACTAGTCTACGAGCAGTACTTC. Translating gives CASSLAVALVYEQYF. V is TRBV7-8 and J is TRBJ2-7; D perhaps matches TRBD2 (5 bases). The CDR3 has 15 amino acids. The V gene's germline CDR1 is SGHVS and CDR2 FQNEAQ. V was cut by 0 bases and J by 3 bases, with 12 bases left in between.

In regard to this clonotype: A clone one base away is much larger, so this may be a read error. The chain combines TRBV19 with TRBJ2-1; D gene unclear. Germline-derived CDR1 and CDR2 are LNHDA and SQIVND (reference sequence). The CDR3 is made up of 11 amino acids. The CDR3 nucleotides are TGTGCCAGTAGTAGGGTTAATGAGCAGTGCTTC. Translation: CASSRVNEQCF. Filled out from reference TRBV19 and TRBJ2-1, the complete variable domain reads DGGITQSPKYLFRKEGQNVTLSCEQNLNHDAMYWYRQDPGQGLRLIYYSQIVNDFQKGDIAEGYSVSREKKESFPLTVTSAQKNPTAFYLCASSRVNEQCFGPGTRLTVL.

Only a few counts were recorded for this clonotype. The rearrangement uses TRBV5-4 and TRBJ2-2; the D gene is possibly TRBD1 (5 bases). Germline values: CDR1 SGHNT, CDR2 YYREEE (reference sequence). This CDR3 has 14 residues. Deletions cut 0 bases from V and 6 bases from J, with 9 bases between. CDR3 DNA sequence: TGTGCCAGCAGCTTGGTTGCAGGGCCCGGGGAGCTGTTTTTT. It translates to CASSLVAGPGELFF.

This clonotype was counted at least ten times. This chain uses TRBV3-1 with TRBJ2-1; D is uncertain. Germline loops: CDR1 LGHDT, CDR2 YNNKEL (reference sequence). V was clipped by 3 bases and J by 0 bases, with 15 bases between them. CDR3 length: 17 amino acids. CDR3: CASSHRSGRFSYNEQFF. CDR3 nucleotides: TGTGCCAGCAGCCACCGGTCGGGTCGGTTCTCCTACAATGAGCAGTTCTTC.

This clonotype was picked up a small number of times. The V and J genes are TRBV2 and TRBJ1-1, with D perhaps matching TRBD1 (6 bases). V lost 7 bases to trimming and J lost 8 bases, with 14 bases between them. CDR3 length: 12 residues. Germline V gene lookup returns CDR1 SNHLY and CDR2 FYNNEI. The CDR3 reads CASMGGVWEAFF. The CDR3 DNA follows: TGTGCCAGCATGGGGGGCGTTTGGGAAGCTTTCTTT.

This chain joins TRBV10-3 and TRBJ2-4; D not certain. This CDR3 is 16 amino acids long. Per the germline V gene, CDR1 is ENHRY and CDR2 is SYGVKD. The V end was cut by 0 bases, the J end by 9 bases, with 18 bases between. This chain's CDR3 is CAISESAAGVITIQYF. The DNA of the CDR3 is TGTGCCATCAGTGAGTCGGCCGCCGGAGTTATAACCATTCAGTACTTC.

The sample holds many counts of this clonotype. This chain joins TRBV10-3 and TRBJ2-5, with TRBD2 matching over 9 bases. Germline V gives CDR1 ENHRY, CDR2 SYGVKD. V shed 0 bases and J 3 bases; nucleotides not matched to a gene: 2. The CDR3 is 15 residues long. This chain's CDR3 is CAISESRGGKETQYF. CDR3 nucleotide sequence: TGTGCCATCAGTGAGTCGCGGGGGGGCAAAGAGACCCAGTACTTC.

This clonotype was detected many times. V is TRBV11-2 and J is TRBJ2-5; 7 nucleotides line up with TRBD1. Looked up from germline, CDR1 is SGHAT and CDR2 is FQNNGV. This CDR3 has 14 amino acids. The ends lost 3 bases at V and 3 bases at J; junction bases unmatched: 4. CDR3 sequence: CASSFNRGKETQYF. The CDR3 DNA is TGTGCCAGCAGCTTCAACAGGGGCAAAGAGACCCAGTACTTC.

The chain recombines TRBV6-1 with TRBJ2-5; possible D gene TRBD2, 7 bases. Germline CDR1 is MNHNS and CDR2 is SASEGT. Trimming left V 5 bases short and J 5 bases short, with 18 bases between. CDR3 length: 15 amino acids. The CDR3 loop reads CASSPSRGGAETQYF. The CDR3 nucleotides are TGTGCCAGCAGTCCCTCAAGGGGGGGCGCGGAGACCCAGTACTTC.

This clonotype was counted many times. The chain combines TRBV20-1 with TRBJ2-3, with D hard to call. The CDR3 is 11 residues long. V lost 8 bases and J lost 5, with 11 bases in between. Germline CDR1 is DFQATT and CDR2 is SNEGSKA (reference sequence). The CDR3 loop reads CSTYSGDTQYF. CDR3 sequence (DNA): TGCAGTACCTACTCCGGAGATACGCAGTATTTT.

The chain carries TRBV4-1 and TRBJ2-7; the D is unclear. Germline CDR1 MGHRA, CDR2 YSYEKL. CDR3 length: 13 amino acids. Trimming took 0 bases from V and 4 from J, leaving 7 bases between them. DNA for the CDR3: TGCGCCAGCAGCCAAGATCAAGGTTACGAGCAGTACTTC. Translated: CASSQDQGYEQYF.